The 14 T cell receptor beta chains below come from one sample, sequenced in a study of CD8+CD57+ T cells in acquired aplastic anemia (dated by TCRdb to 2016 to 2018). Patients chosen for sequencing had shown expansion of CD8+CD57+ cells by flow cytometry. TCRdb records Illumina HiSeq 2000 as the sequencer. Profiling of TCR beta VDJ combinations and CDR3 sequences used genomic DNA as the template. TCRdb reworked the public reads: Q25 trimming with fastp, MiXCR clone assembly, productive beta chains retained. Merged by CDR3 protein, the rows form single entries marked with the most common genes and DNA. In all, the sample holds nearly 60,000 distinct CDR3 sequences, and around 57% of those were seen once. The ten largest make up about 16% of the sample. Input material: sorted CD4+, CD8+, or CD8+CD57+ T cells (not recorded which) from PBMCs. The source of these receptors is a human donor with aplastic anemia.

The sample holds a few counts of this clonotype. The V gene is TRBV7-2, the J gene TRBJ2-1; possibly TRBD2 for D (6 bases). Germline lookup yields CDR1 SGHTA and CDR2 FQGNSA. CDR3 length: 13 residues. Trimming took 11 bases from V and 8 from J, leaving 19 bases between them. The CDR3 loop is CAASRDSHDEQFF. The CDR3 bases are TGTGCCGCGTCCCGGGACTCCCACGATGAGCAGTTCTTC.

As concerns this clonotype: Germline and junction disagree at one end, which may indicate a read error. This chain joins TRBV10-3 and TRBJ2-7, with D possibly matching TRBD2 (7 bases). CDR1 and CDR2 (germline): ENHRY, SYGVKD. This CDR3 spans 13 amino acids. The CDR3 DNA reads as TGTGCCAGCAGTTTGGGCGGGGGCAGCGAGCAGTACTTC. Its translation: CASSLGGGSEQYF.

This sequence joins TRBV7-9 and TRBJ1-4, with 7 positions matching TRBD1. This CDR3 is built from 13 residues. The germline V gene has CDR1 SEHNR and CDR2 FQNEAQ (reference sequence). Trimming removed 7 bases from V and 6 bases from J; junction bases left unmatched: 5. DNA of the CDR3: TGTGCCAGCACAGGGGGTTTAGATGAAAAACTGTTTTTT. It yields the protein CASTGGLDEKLFF. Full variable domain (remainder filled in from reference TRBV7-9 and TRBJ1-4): DTGVSQNPRHKITKRGQNVTFRCDPISEHNRLYWYRQTLGQGPEFLTYFQNEAQLEKSRLLSDRFSAERPKGSFSTLEIQRTEQGDSAMYLCASTGGLDEKLFFGSGTQLSVL.

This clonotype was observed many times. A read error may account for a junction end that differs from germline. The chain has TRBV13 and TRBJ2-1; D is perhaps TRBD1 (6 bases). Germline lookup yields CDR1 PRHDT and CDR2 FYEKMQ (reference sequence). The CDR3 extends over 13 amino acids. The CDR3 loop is CASSLGGNRVTVF. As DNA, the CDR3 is TGTGCCAGCAGCTTAGGCGGGAACAGGGTCACGGTCTTC.

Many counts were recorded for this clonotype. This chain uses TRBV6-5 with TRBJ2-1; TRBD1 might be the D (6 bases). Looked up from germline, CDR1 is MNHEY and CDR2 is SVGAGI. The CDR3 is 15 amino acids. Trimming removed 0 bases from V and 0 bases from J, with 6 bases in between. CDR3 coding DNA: TGTGCCAGCAGTTACTCAGGGGGCTCCTACAATGAGCAGTTCTTC. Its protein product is CASSYSGGSYNEQFF.

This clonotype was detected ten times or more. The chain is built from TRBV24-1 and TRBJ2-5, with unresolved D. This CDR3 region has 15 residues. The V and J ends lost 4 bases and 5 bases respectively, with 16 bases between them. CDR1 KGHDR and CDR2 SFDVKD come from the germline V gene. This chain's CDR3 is CATSERRKGGETQYF. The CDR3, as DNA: TGTGCCACCAGTGAAAGAAGGAAGGGTGGGGAGACCCAGTACTTC.

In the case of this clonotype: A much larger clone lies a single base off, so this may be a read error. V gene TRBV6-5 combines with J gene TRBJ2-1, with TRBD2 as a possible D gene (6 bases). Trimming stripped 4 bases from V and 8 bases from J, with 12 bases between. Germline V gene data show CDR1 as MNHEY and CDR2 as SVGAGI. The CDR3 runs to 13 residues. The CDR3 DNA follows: TGTGCCAGCAGTTCCCTGCGGGGCGATGAGCAGTTCTTC. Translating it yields CASSSLRGDEQFF.

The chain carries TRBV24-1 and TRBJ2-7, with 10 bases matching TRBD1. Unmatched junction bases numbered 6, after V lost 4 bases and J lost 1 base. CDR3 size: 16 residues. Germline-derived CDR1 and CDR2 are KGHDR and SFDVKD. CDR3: CATSESGTGDSYEQYF. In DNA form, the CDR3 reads TGTGCCACCAGTGAGTCCGGGACAGGGGATTCCTACGAGCAGTACTTC.

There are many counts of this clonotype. For the CDR3, the DNA is TGTGCCAGCAGCTCTGATGGGGCCCAACCAGAAAGCGACTATGGCTACACCTTC. Translated: CASSSDGAQPESDYGYTF. V is TRBV5-6 and J is TRBJ1-2, with D possibly being TRBD1 (5 bases). This CDR3 is 18 amino acids long. Germline V CDR1 and CDR2: SGHDT, YYEEEE. Trimming removed 3 bases from V and 3 bases from J, with 24 bases in between.

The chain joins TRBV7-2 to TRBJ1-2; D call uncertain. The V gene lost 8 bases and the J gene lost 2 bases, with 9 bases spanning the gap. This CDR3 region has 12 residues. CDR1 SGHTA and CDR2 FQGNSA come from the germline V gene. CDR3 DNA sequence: TGTGCCAGCCAAGAGACAAACTATGGCTACACCTTC. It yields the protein CASQETNYGYTF. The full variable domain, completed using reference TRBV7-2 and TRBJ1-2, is GAGVSQSPSNKVTEKGKDVELRCDPISGHTALYWYRQSLGQGLEFLIYFQGNSAPDKSGLPSDRFSAERTGGSVSTLTIQRTQQEDSAVYLCASQETNYGYTFGSGTRLTVV.

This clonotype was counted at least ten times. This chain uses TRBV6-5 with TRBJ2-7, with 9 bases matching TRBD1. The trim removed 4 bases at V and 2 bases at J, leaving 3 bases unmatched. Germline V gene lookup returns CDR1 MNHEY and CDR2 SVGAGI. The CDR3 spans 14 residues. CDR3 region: CASSWRQGAYEQYF. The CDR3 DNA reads TGTGCCAGCAGTTGGCGACAGGGGGCCTACGAGCAGTACTTC.

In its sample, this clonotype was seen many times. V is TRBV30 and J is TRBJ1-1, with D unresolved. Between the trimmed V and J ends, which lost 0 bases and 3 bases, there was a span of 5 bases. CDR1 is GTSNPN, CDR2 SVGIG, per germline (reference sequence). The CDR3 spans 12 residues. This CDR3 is CAWSVMDTEAFF. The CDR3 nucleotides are TGTGCCTGGAGTGTAATGGACACTGAAGCTTTCTTT.

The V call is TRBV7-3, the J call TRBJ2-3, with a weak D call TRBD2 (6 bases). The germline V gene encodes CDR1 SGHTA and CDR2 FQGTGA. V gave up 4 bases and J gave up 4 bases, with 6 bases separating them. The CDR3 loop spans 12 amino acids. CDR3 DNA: TGTGCCAGCAGCTCGGGAGCAGATACGCAGTATTTT. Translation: CASSSGADTQYF.

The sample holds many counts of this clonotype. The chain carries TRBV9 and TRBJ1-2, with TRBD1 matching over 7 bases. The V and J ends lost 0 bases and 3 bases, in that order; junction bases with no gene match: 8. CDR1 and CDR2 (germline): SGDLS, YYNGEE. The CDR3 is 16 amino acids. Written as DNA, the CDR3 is TGTGCCAGCAGCGTAGGAAGGGACAGCCATTACTATGGCTACACCTTC. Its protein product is CASSVGRDSHYYGYTF.